The 22 T cell receptor beta chains below come from one sample, sequenced in a study of patients and donors after allogeneic stem cell transplantation. Each CDR3 protein is one row after TCRdb ran MiXCR on the RT-PCR reads. The repertoire holds about 110,000 distinct CDR3 sequences, with around 35% as singletons. The source material was blood, either unsorted or a sorted T cell fraction (not recorded which). The source is a human donor who was either an allogeneic HSCT recipient or a stem cell or donor lymphocyte infusion donor (not recorded which). It is not recorded whose cells these are; they may come from a transplant donor.

V and J are TRBV20-1 and TRBJ1-1; 8 positions match TRBD1. V was clipped by 6 bases and J by 3 bases; unmatched bases: 15. Per the germline V gene, CDR1 is DFQATT and CDR2 is SNEGSKA (reference sequence). The CDR3 contains 16 residues. DNA of the CDR3: TGCAGTGCGTCCAGGGGGCGCATATCTGGGGACACTGAAGCTTTCTTT. Amino acid sequence: CSASRGRISGDTEAFF.

V is TRBV28 and J is TRBJ2-5; D remains unclear. The V end lost 3 bases, the J end lost 3 bases, and 14 bases lay between the germline ends. CDR1 MDHEN and CDR2 SYDVKM come from the germline V gene. CDR3 length equals 15 residues. The CDR3 sequence: CASSFRYSVKETQYF. CDR3 bases: TGTGCCAGCAGTTTTCGGTACAGCGTAAAAGAGACCCAGTACTTC.

The CDR3 protein is CASSLNGREEQFF. The CDR3 coding sequence is TGTGCCAGCAGCTTAAACGGGAGGGAGGAGCAGTTCTTC. The rearrangement uses TRBV11-2 and TRBJ2-1; 8 nucleotides line up with TRBD2. CDR1 and CDR2 from the germline V gene are SGHAT and FQNNGV. J gave up 10 bases and V 2 bases, and 4 bases lay outside the gene matches. The CDR3 totals 13 residues.

This clonotype was counted a few times. This chain links TRBV3-1 with TRBJ1-6, with a weak D call TRBD1 (6 bases). Trimming cost V 5 bases and J 5 bases, with 13 bases left between them. CDR1 and CDR2 from the germline V gene are LGHDT and YNNKEL (reference sequence). The CDR3 loop spans 15 amino acids. DNA of the CDR3: TGTGCCAGCAGCTACAGGGCTCCTAATAATTCACCCCTCCACTTT. This encodes CASSYRAPNNSPLHF. Full variable domain (remainder filled in from reference TRBV3-1 and TRBJ1-6): DTAVSQTPKYLVTQMGNDKSIKCEQNLGHDTMYWYKQDSKKFLKIMFSYNNKELIINETVPNRFSPKSPDKAHLNLHINSLELGDSAVYFCASSYRAPNNSPLHFGNGTRLTVT.

The chain uses TRBV20-1 and TRBJ2-7, with 11 bases fitting TRBD1. The CDR3 has 14 residues. Losses at the gene ends were 6 bases for V and 3 bases for J; bases not matched to a gene: 7. Germline-derived CDR1 and CDR2 are DFQATT and SNEGSKA (reference sequence). CDR3 in DNA: TGCAGTGCCCTACGGACAGGGGGCGTCTACGAGCAGTACTTC. This encodes CSALRTGGVYEQYF.

The chain employs TRBV5-1 and TRBJ2-1; D remains ambiguous. The V gene's germline CDR1 is SGHRS and CDR2 YFSETQ. The CDR3 has 16 amino acids. Trimming removed 2 bases from V and 0 bases from J, with 12 bases in between. CDR3 protein: CASSFRYTSSYNEQFF. The CDR3 coding sequence is TGCGCCAGCAGCTTCCGGTATACAAGCTCCTACAATGAGCAGTTCTTC. The variable domain in full, with the rest retrieved from reference TRBV5-1 and TRBJ2-1, is KAGVTQTPRYLIKTRGQQVTLSCSPISGHRSVSWYQQTPGQGLQFLFEYFSETQRNKGNFPGRFSGRQFSNSRSEMNVSTLELGDSALYLCASSFRYTSSYNEQFFGPGTRLTVL.

The V call is TRBV20-1, the J call TRBJ1-5; 7 bases align to TRBD1. Per the germline V gene, CDR1 is DFQATT and CDR2 is SNEGSKA (reference sequence). The V and J ends lost 3 bases and 3 bases, in that order; junction bases with no gene match: 5. CDR3 length equals 14 residues. CDR3 sequence (DNA): TGCAGTGCTAGGCGGACAGGCCTCAATCAGCCCCAGCATTTT. Encoded protein: CSARRTGLNQPQHF.

The CDR3 reads CASSLVRRELFETQYF. The DNA of the CDR3 is TGTGCCAGCAGCTTAGTGCGGCGGGAGTTGTTTGAGACCCAGTACTTC. The chain has TRBV7-2 and TRBJ2-5, with 7 positions matching TRBD2. Germline V lookup: CDR1 SGHTA, CDR2 FQGNSA. V gave up 1 base and J gave up 5 bases; unmatched junction bases: 10. CDR3 length equals 16 residues.

The V call is TRBV4-3, the J call TRBJ1-1; D is ambiguous. The CDR3 contains 13 residues. Germline V gives CDR1 LGHNA, CDR2 YSLEER. Trimming pared 0 bases from V and 11 bases from J, leaving 13 bases between. CDR3 in amino acids: CASSQEGGLRAFF. CDR3 nucleotide sequence: TGCGCCAGCAGCCAAGAAGGAGGACTGAGGGCTTTCTTT.

This chain connects TRBV5-1 to TRBJ1-2; possibly TRBD1 for D (5 bases). The CDR3 is 14 amino acids. The V gene lost 0 bases and the J gene lost 1 base, with 7 bases spanning the gap. Germline V gene lookup returns CDR1 SGHRS and CDR2 YFSETQ. CDR3 DNA: TGCGCCAGCAGCTTGGGCGACAGTAACTATGGCTACACCTTC. Residues: CASSLGDSNYGYTF.

This clonotype appeared a few times. This chain links TRBV12-3 or TRBV12-4 with TRBJ1-1; D is uncertain. Trimming removed 5 bases from V and 8 bases from J, with 18 bases in between. The CDR3 loop spans 14 amino acids. Here the CDR3 reads CASSPSGTPPEAFF. The CDR3 DNA is TGTGCCAGCAGTCCCTCCGGCACACCTCCCGAAGCTTTCTTT.

This clonotype was observed a few times. V and J are TRBV21-1 and TRBJ1-1; the D call of TRBD1 is as the table states it, not checked on the DNA. TRBV21-1 is classified as a pseudogene. This CDR3 region has 15 residues. The CDR3 sequence is CASSKAVPGYTEAFF. The CDR3, as DNA: TGTGCCAGCAGCAAAGCTGTGCCGGGTTACACTGAAGCTTTCTTT.

DNA for the CDR3: TGCGCCAGCAGCCAAGGTCACTTTCGGGCCGGTAGTTTATACGAGCAGTACTTC. Translation: CASSQGHFRAGSLYEQYF. The chain uses TRBV4-1 and TRBJ2-7; D is ambiguous. V lost 1 base to trimming and J lost 4 bases, with 23 bases between them. This CDR3 has 18 amino acids. Germline lookup yields CDR1 MGHRA and CDR2 YSYEKL.

DNA of the CDR3: TGTGCTTGTAGGGGAAGAGGGAAAACTAATGAAAAACTGTTTTTT. Translated: CACRGRGKTNEKLFF. The chain has TRBV7-8 and TRBJ1-4; D may be TRBD1 (5 bases). There are 15 residues in the CDR3. Germline lookup yields CDR1 SGHVS and CDR2 FQNEAQ. The variable domain in full, with the rest retrieved from reference TRBV7-8 and TRBJ1-4, is GAGVSQSPRYKVAKRGQDVALRCDPISGHVSLFWYQQALGQGPEFLTYFQNEAQLDKSGLPSDRFFAERPEGSVSTLKIQRTQQEDSAVYLCACRGRGKTNEKLFFGSGTQLSVL.

The V gene is TRBV7-2, the J gene TRBJ1-5, with D hard to call. Germline CDR1 is SGHTA and CDR2 is FQGNSA. The CDR3 is made up of 14 amino acids. The V gene lost 1 base and the J gene lost 8 bases, with 12 bases spanning the gap. CDR3 sequence reads: CASSLVAGLEPQHF. CDR3 nucleotides: TGTGCCAGCAGCTTAGTGGCAGGCCTGGAGCCCCAGCATTTT.

DNA for the CDR3: TGCGCCAGCAGCCCCGGCTCCAGGGTGAAAAACATTCAGTACTTC. The encoded protein is CASSPGSRVKNIQYF. The chain recombines TRBV5-1 with TRBJ2-4; D is perhaps TRBD1 (5 bases). This CDR3 is built from 15 residues. Trimming removed 4 bases from V and 4 bases from J, with 15 bases in between. Germline CDR1 reads SGHRS; CDR2 reads YFSETQ.

The V call is TRBV7-9, the J call TRBJ1-1; D perhaps matches TRBD1 (5 bases). The germline V gene has CDR1 SEHNR and CDR2 FQNEAQ (reference sequence). The CDR3 covers 15 residues. V was trimmed by 4 bases and J by 11 bases, leaving 23 bases between them. CDR3 in amino acids: CASSYAYGTAIQAFF. CDR3 sequence (DNA): TGTGCCAGCAGCTATGCTTATGGGACGGCCATCCAGGCTTTCTTT.

The J gene is TRBJ1-2, the V gene TRBV6-2 or TRBV6-3; D possibly corresponds to TRBD1 (5 bases). This CDR3 has 14 amino acids. Trimming shortened V by 0 bases and J by 6 bases, and 11 bases separated the two germline ends. Germline V gives CDR1 MNHEY, CDR2 SVGEGT. CDR3 nucleotide sequence: TGTGCCAGCAGTTACTCGGGCAGGGCGCATGGCTACACCTTC. This codes for CASSYSGRAHGYTF.

This clonotype was seen just once. V usage is TRBV5-1 and J usage is TRBJ2-1, with 7 bases lining up with TRBD2. CDR1 and CDR2 from the germline V gene are SGHRS and YFSETQ. With V trimmed by 0 bases and J by 4 bases, 4 bases remained unmatched. The CDR3 contains 15 residues. In DNA, the CDR3 is TGCGCCAGCAGCTTGGGAGCGGGAAGGTACAATGAGCAGTTCTTC. This encodes CASSLGAGRYNEQFF. Complete variable domain (other parts from reference TRBV5-1 and TRBJ2-1): KAGVTQTPRYLIKTRGQQVTLSCSPISGHRSVSWYQQTPGQGLQFLFEYFSETQRNKGNFPGRFSGRQFSNSRSEMNVSTLELGDSALYLCASSLGAGRYNEQFFGPGTRLTVL.

The chain has TRBV18 and TRBJ2-1; 8 positions match TRBD2. The CDR3 has 15 residues. The germline V gene encodes CDR1 KGHSH and CDR2 LQKENI. The ends lost 2 bases at V and 8 bases at J; junction bases unmatched: 8. CDR3: CASSPEAGVGDEQFF. DNA for the CDR3: TGTGCCAGCTCACCAGAAGCGGGAGTAGGAGATGAGCAGTTCTTC.

This clonotype was counted only a few times. The chain's CDR3 is CASSLTGWEQYF. Written as DNA, the CDR3 is TGTGCCAGCAGTTTAACAGGGTGGGAGCAGTACTTC. The chain has TRBV28 and TRBJ2-7, with a possible D match to TRBD1 (6 bases). From germline, CDR1 is MDHEN and CDR2 SYDVKM. This CDR3 is 12 amino acids long. V was pared by 2 bases and J by 7 bases, with 9 bases between. The full variable domain, completed using reference TRBV28 and TRBJ2-7, is DVKVTQSSRYLVKRTGEKVFLECVQDMDHENMFWYRQDPGLGLRLIYFSYDVKMKEKGDIPEGYSVSREKKERFSLILESASTNQTSMYLCASSLTGWEQYFGPGTRLTVT.

The J gene is TRBJ2-3, the V gene TRBV6-1, with 10 bases lining up with TRBD1. The V gene's germline CDR1 is MNHNS and CDR2 SASEGT. The CDR3 spans 17 residues. The V segment lost 3 bases and the J segment 1 base; nucleotides outside the gene matches: 7. CDR3 sequence: CASSESRQGARTDTQYF. CDR3 nucleotides: TGTGCCAGCAGTGAGTCCCGACAGGGGGCACGCACAGATACGCAGTATTTT.